The clone carrying this TCR beta chain was found a few times. Its antigen is unidentified. Expressed TCRB transcripts were sequenced, since all the RNA that had been isolated was reverse transcribed. Sequenced by immunoSEQ multiplex PCR; TCRdb stores in-frame clones only, minus some. The sample has some 350,000 clones, about 13% seen once. The sample comes from a study of beta chain features in type 1 diabetes. Findings of the study overall: TCRB CDR3s from Type 1 diabetes patients were moderately but significantly shorter in all four CD4+ subsets. When VDJ junctions were examined, type 1 diabetes patients showed fewer insertions and more deletions.

CDR3 length: 15 amino acids. The J segment lost 7 bases and the V segment lost 6 bases, leaving 12 bases of the junction unmatched. From germline, CDR1 is LGHNA and CDR2 YSLEER. This clonotype was sampled from a woman aged 18-35 years with type 1 diabetes. The source material was naive CD4+ T cells from blood. The chain combines TRBV4-3 with TRBJ2-3, with 8 bases fitting TRBD2. The CDR3 reads CASSRNERERNTQYF. CDR3 nucleotide sequence: TGCGCCAGCAGTCGAAATGAGCGGGAGAGAAATACGCAGTATTTT.